These T cell receptor beta chains were read from a single sample in a study of regulatory T cells in long-lasting Graves disease. In TCRdb, the multiplex PCR reads were re-called with MiXCR into one record per CDR3 protein. The data show approximately 560,000 distinct CDR3 sequences, roughly a sixth seen once. These sequences were also reported in another study, on T cells in Graves' hyperthyroidism and ophthalmopathy.

This sample comprised peripheral blood mononuclear cells (PBMCs), obtained at new diagnosis, from a patient treated with antithyroid drugs. Receptor source: a man aged 18 to 29 with Graves disease. Each CDR3 is given with its conserved first and last residue. Fields, in order: clone size, D gene, V gene, J gene, CDR3 DNA, CDR3 protein. A D gene is named only where the DNA matches it firmly. Rows give clone size only sometimes, using once, few, many, or a class for an expanded clone.

few,TRBD2,TRBV28,TRBJ2-7,TGTGCCAGCAGCGAAACCGGGACTAGCGGGGCCTACGAGCAGTACTTC,CASSETGTSGAYEQYF
few,TRBD1,TRBV20-1,TRBJ1-2,TGCAGTGCTAGAGACCTAAGATTGGGGACAGCTGCTTATGGCTACACCTTC,CSARDLRLGTAAYGYTF
few,TRBD1,TRBV28,TRBJ2-7,TGTGCCAGCAGACGGACAGGGGAATCGGACGAGCAGTACTTC,CASRRTGESDEQYF
.,TRBD1,TRBV5-1,TRBJ2-7,TGCGCCAGCAGCTCATCCGGGACAGGGATCTCCTACGAGCAGTACTTC,CASSSSGTGISYEQYF
many,TRBD2,TRBV20-1,TRBJ2-3,TGCAGTGCTCTATCCGGGACTAGCGGGAGCACAGATACGCAGTATTTT,CSALSGTSGSTDTQYF
.,TRBD1,TRBV2,TRBJ1-5,TGTGCCAGCAGTGAAACAGGGGGCCTACAGCCCCAGCATTTT,CASSETGGLQPQHF
many,TRBD1,TRBV30,TRBJ1-1,TGTGCCTGGAGTGTACGCGGGACAGTAGCTTTCTTT,CAWSVRGTVAFF
.,TRBD1,TRBV5-5,TRBJ2-7,TGTGCCAGCAGCTTTACCGGGACAGCCAACTACGAGCAGTACTTC,CASSFTGTANYEQYF
many,TRBD2,TRBV28,TRBJ2-2,TGTGCCAGCAGTTTAAGCGGGAGGACGAACACCGGGGAGCTGTTTTTT,CASSLSGRTNTGELFF
.,TRBD2,TRBV19,TRBJ2-7,TGTGCCAGTAGTATCCTAGCGGGAGACGACTACGAGCAGTACTTC,CASSILAGDDYEQYF
many,.,TRBV2,TRBJ2-7,TGTGCCATTAAGGAGGGGCACTACGAGCAGTACTTC,CAIKEGHYEQYF
few,.,TRBV3-1,TRBJ1-6,TGTGCCAGCAGCCAAGATTTCGACCTAAATTCACCCCTCCACTTT,CASSQDFDLNSPLHF
many,.,TRBV27,TRBJ1-3,TGTGCCAGCAGTTCAGGGGCGGGGGGCGTGACATCTGGAAACACCATATATTTT,CASSSGAGGVTSGNTIYF
.,TRBD2,TRBV9,TRBJ2-3,TGTGCCAGCAGCGCCCCGGGTGCGGGGGCAGATACGCAGTATTTT,CASSAPGAGADTQYF
few,.,TRBV18,TRBJ2-2,TGTGCCAGCTCACCGCGAAGGACAGAGAACACCGGGGAGCTGTTTTTT,CASSPRRTENTGELFF
many,TRBD1,TRBV12-3/TRBV12-4,TRBJ1-2,TGTGCCAGCAGGGGGGCTGAGGGACAGCGTCCCTTC,CASRGAEGQRPF